This T cell receptor (beta chain) was sequenced for a study of cytomegalovirus exposure and HLA in healthy donors. This PCR relied on a set of 60 Vbeta primers and 13 Jbeta primers. Generated by immunoSEQ multiplex PCR, the TCRdb table keeps only in-frame clones and is missing some. In the table there are 99,000 or so clones, more than 60% of which are singletons. Germline V gives CDR1 MGHRA, CDR2 YSYEKL. This CDR3 spans 15 amino acids. V lost 7 bases, J lost 1 base, and 16 bases lay in between. This clone was seen a handful of times. This chain joins TRBV4-1 and TRBJ1-2, with TRBD1 as a possible D gene (6 bases). The sequenced sample was PBMCs. This receptor was taken from a woman in her thirties or forties in good health and CMV-seropositive. This chain's CDR3 is CASIKGVWDNYGYTF. The CDR3, as DNA: TGCGCCAGCATTAAGGGGGTTTGGGATAACTATGGCTACACCTTC.